The present TCR beta chain was sequenced within a study of blood T cell repertoires in COVID-19. As originally analysed: Amplification from reference gene primers served as the basis for estimated nucleated cell counts. TCRdb keeps only in-frame clones here, not all; method: immunoSEQ multiplex PCR. Clone size and V and J calls were adopted from that table, with D and trimming inferred from the DNA. The data show about 160,000 clones, approximately 95% seen once. V gave up 5 bases and J gave up 0 bases, with 8 bases separating them. This CDR3 has 14 residues. In germline, CDR1 is MNHEY, CDR2 SVGAGI. The sequence was obtained from a woman in her 50s with acute or convalescent COVID-19. V and J are TRBV6-5 and TRBJ1-3; D is unclear. Input material: peripheral blood. The CDR3 protein is CASSIGVSGNTIYF. As DNA, the CDR3 is TGTGCCAGCAGTATTGGAGTCTCTGGAAACACCATATATTTT.